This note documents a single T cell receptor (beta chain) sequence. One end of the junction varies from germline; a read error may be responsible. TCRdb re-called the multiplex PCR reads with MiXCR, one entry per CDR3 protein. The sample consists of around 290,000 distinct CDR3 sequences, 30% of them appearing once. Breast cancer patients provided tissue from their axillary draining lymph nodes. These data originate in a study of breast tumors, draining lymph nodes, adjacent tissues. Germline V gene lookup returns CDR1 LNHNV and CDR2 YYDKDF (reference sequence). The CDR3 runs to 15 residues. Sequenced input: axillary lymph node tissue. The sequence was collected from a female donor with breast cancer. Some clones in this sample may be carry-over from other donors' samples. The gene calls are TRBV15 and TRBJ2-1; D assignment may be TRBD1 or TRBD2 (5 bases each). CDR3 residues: CATSRVLSVGEEQSF. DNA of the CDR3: TGTGCCACCAGCAGGGTACTCTCTGTGGGGGAAGAGCAGTCCTTC. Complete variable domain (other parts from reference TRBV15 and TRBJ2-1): DAMVIQNPRYQVTQFGKPVTLSCSQTLNHNVMYWYQQKSSQAPKLLFHYYDKDFNNEADTPDNFQSRRPNTSFCFLDIRSPGLGDTAMYLCATSRVLSVGEEQSFGPGTRLTVL.